This T cell receptor (beta chain) was recovered during a study of blood T cell repertoires in COVID-19. On the study more broadly: Acute and convalescent COVID-19 specimens originated in the United States, Italy and Spain.

This clone was found once. The CDR3 length is 18 residues. The germline gives CDR1 MGHRA, CDR2 YSYEKL. J was trimmed by 2 bases and V by 1 base; bases with no gene match: 9. How the authors handled the data: Using reference gene primer amplification, nucleated cell counts were estimated. The repertoire was sequenced with immunoSEQ multiplex PCR; TCRdb's copy has only in-frame clones and lacks some. The V and J calls and clone size were taken over from that table, and D and trimming were inferred from the DNA. The sample records 200,000 to 250,000 clones, about 80% being singletons. The chain employs TRBV4-1 and TRBJ2-1, with 9 bases identical to TRBD2. This clonotype originated in a woman over 75 with COVID-19, enrolled during active disease. Specimen: peripheral blood. CDR3 sequence (DNA): TGCGCCAGCAGCCAAGCGCTTGGCGGCGGGGGGGCCTACAATGAGCAGTTCTTC. Amino acid sequence: CASSQALGGGGAYNEQFF.